This TCR beta chain originates from a study of T cell changes during pregnancy in multiple sclerosis. This CDR3 contains 15 residues. Germline V CDR1 and CDR2: MDHEN, SYDVKM. Trimming stripped 6 bases from V and 6 bases from J, with 21 bases between. The data were produced by immunoSEQ multiplex PCR, yet TCRdb's version contains in-frame clones alone and is incomplete. The repertoire consists of 45,000 to 60,000 clones, with 80% to 95% occurring once and the leading ten covering about 1%. The sample here was peripheral blood, taken after pregnancy. The sequence derives from a female donor in good health, enrolled as a control in a pregnancy study. The V and J genes are TRBV28 and TRBJ2-7; a weak D match, TRBD2 (6 bases). As DNA, the CDR3 is TGTGCCAGCAGGGTCGGGCTAGCGCGGCCCACCGAGCAGTACTTC. As protein: CASRVGLARPTEQYF.